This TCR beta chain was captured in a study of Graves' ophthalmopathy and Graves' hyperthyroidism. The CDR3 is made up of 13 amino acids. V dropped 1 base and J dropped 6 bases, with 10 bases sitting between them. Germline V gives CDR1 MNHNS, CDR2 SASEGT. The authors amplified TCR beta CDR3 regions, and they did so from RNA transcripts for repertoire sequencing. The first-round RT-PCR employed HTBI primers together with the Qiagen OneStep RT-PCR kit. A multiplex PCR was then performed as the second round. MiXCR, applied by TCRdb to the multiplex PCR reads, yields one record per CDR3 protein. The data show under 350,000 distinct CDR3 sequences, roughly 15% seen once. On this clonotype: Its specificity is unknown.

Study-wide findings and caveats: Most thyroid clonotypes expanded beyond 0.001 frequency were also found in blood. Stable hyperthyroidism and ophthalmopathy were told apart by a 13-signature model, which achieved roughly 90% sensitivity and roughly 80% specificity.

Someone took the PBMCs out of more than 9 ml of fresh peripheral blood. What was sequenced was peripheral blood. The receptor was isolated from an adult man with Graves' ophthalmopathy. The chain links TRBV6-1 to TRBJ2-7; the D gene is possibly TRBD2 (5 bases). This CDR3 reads CASSEVFRGEQYF. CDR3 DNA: TGTGCCAGCAGTGAAGTGTTTCGGGGCGAGCAGTACTTC.